This T cell receptor beta chain stems from a study of shared clonotypes between healthy human individuals. Notes on the study in general: Estimated richness values were generally larger in naive subsets than in memory subsets. Genetic and exposure-history diversity was limited by the small donor number.

Note on this clone: Its antigen is undetermined.

Terminally differentiated effector memory CD45RA+ cells were excluded by CCR7 positive selection of CD45RO-negative cells. The donor population consisted of healthy HIV-negative adults with no recent acute infections or vaccinations. The protocol was immunoSEQ multiplex PCR, while the TCRdb copy is restricted to in-frame clones and leaves out a portion. The table includes about 2,100,000 clones, about 92% detected once. The CDR3 is 14 residues long. V dropped 5 bases and J dropped 4 bases, with 14 bases sitting between them. CDR1 is MNHEY and CDR2 is SVGAGI in the germline V gene. Sequences were obtained from naive CD8+ T cells from PBMCs. This clonotype was obtained from a young man in good health. Some clones in this sample may be carry-over from other donors' samples. The rearrangement uses TRBV6-5 and TRBJ1-2, with a possible D match to TRBD1 (5 bases). The CDR3 spells CASSGGVFSYGYTF. CDR3 coding DNA: TGTGCCAGCAGTGGGGGTGTTTTTAGCTATGGCTACACCTTC.